This passage covers 8 T cell receptor beta chains from one sample sequenced in a study of blood T cells in healthy people across ages. A J-beta primer mix and a sample-barcoded 5' primer were used in a second PCR of roughly 7 to 12 cycles. TCRdb reprocessed the 5' RACE reads via MiXCR and lists one record per CDR3 protein. Of hundreds of thousands of distinct CDR3 sequences in the sample, around two fifths were seen once. Sequences were obtained from blood. These receptors were obtained from a man in his 60s in good health.

J is TRBJ2-7 and V is TRBV9, with 14 bases that match TRBD2. The closer fit of TRBJ2-5 to the DNA end suggests the J call may be wrong. This CDR3 region has 15 residues. In germline, CDR1 is SGDLS, CDR2 YYNGEE. This CDR3 reads CASSEGLAGAETQYF. DNA of the CDR3: TGTGCCAGCAGCGAGGGACTAGCGGGAGCTGAGACCCAGTACTTC.

This chain joins TRBV7-9 and TRBJ2-5; tentative D call: TRBD2 (6 bases). V was clipped by 3 bases and J by 5 bases, with 16 bases between them. The CDR3 spans 15 residues. CDR1 SEHNR and CDR2 FQNEAQ come from the germline V gene (reference sequence). CDR3 DNA sequence: TGTGCCAGCAGCTTCCTAGCGAGGCAGAAGGAGACCCAGTACTTC. Protein: CASSFLARQKETQYF.

The V gene is TRBV5-6, the J gene TRBJ1-2; 8 bases line up with TRBD1. Germline V gene data show CDR1 as SGHDT and CDR2 as YYEEEE. The CDR3 consists of 14 residues. V dropped 3 bases and J dropped 4; count of bases not matched to a gene: 5. In DNA, the CDR3 is TGTGCCAGCAGCTCCGGGGGGACAGGCTATGGCTACACCTTC. Its translation: CASSSGGTGYGYTF.

The genes are TRBV4-3 and TRBJ1-1; a weak D match, TRBD1 (6 bases). With 1 base removed from V and 6 bases from J, the gap between germline ends came to 9 bases. Germline lookup yields CDR1 LGHNA and CDR2 YSLEER. The length of the CDR3 is 13 residues. The CDR3 loop reads CASSQVRGAEAFF. The CDR3 DNA reads as TGCGCCAGCAGCCAAGTTAGGGGGGCTGAAGCTTTCTTT.

The rearrangement links TRBV5-1 to TRBJ2-2, with 7 bases identical to TRBD2. Germline CDR1 is SGHRS and CDR2 is YFSETQ. The CDR3 contains 15 residues. Trimming took 4 bases from V and 6 from J; bases not matched to a gene: 9. The CDR3 bases are TGCGCCAGCAGCCCGCAGAGCGGGGTGGCCGGGGAGCTGTTTTTT. This encodes CASSPQSGVAGELFF.

About this clonotype: At one end, the junction sequence differs from germline, possibly due to a read error. This chain connects TRBV25-1 to TRBJ2-7; tentative D call: TRBD1 (6 bases). Germline V CDR1 and CDR2: MGHDK, SYGVNS. The CDR3 is 13 amino acids. Written as DNA, the CDR3 is TGTGCCAGCAGTCTACAGGGCTCCTACGGGCAGTACTTC. It yields the protein CASSLQGSYGQYF.

The chain recombines TRBV6-5 with TRBJ1-1; D might be TRBD1 (5 bases). V was shortened by 7 bases and J by 3 bases, with 12 bases between the two germline ends. The CDR3 totals 13 residues. CDR1 and CDR2 from the germline V gene are MNHEY and SVGAGI. CDR3 coding DNA: TGTGCCAGCACCGGACGGGGGGACACTGAAGCTTTCTTT. As protein: CASTGRGDTEAFF.

This clonotype was counted between two and nine times. A much larger clonotype is one base distant, so this may be a read error. V is TRBV29-1 and J is TRBJ2-5; maybe TRBD2 (5 bases). The V end lost 8 bases, the J end lost 11 bases, and 18 bases lay between the germline ends. The germline gives CDR1 SQVTM, CDR2 ANQGSEA. CDR3 length equals 11 residues. CDR3 sequence reads: CSQAEGNEQYF. In DNA, the CDR3 is TGCAGCCAAGCAGAGGGCAATGAGCAGTACTTC. Variable domain in full (rest from reference TRBV29-1 and TRBJ2-5): SAVISQKPSRDICQRGTSLTIQCQVDSQVTMMFWYRQQPGQSLTLIATANQGSEATYESGFVIDKFPISRPNLTFSTLTVSNMSPEDSSIYLCSQAEGNEQYFGPGTRLLVL.